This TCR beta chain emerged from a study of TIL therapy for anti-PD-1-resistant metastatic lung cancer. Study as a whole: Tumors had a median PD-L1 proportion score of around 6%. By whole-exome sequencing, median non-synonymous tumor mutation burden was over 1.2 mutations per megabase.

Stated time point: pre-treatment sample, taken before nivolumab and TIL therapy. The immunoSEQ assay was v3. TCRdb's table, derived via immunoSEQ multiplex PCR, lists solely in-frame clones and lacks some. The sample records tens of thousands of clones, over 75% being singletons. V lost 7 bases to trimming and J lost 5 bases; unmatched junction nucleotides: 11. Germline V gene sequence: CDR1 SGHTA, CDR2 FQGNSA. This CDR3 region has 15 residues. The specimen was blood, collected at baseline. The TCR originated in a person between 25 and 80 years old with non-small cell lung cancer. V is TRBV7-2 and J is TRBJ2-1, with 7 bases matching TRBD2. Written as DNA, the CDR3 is TGTGCCAGCACCCTTCGGGGGGTTCCTAACAATGAGCAGTTCTTC. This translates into CASTLRGVPNNEQFF.